This T cell receptor beta chain was recovered during a study of pediatric ulcerative colitis. Broader study findings: Ulcerative colitis patients shared more blood-rectal clones than controls.

As to this clone: The antigen is not known.

The CDR3 extends over 18 amino acids. Per germline, CDR1 SNHLY and CDR2 FYNNEI. V lost 6 bases and J lost 3, with 24 bases in between. This was a survey-level run. Sequencing depth was up to 500,000 reads per sample. The repertoire was sequenced with immunoSEQ multiplex PCR; TCRdb's copy has only in-frame clones and lacks some. Of around 68,000 clones detected, 77% appear once; the ten largest clones hold around 5%. Sequenced material: blood. V gene TRBV2 combines with J gene TRBJ1-5; no reliable D call. The source is a boy younger than 18 with moderate ulcerative colitis. The CDR3 spells CASSDKQVYGWINQPQHF. CDR3 DNA: TGTGCCAGCAGCGACAAACAAGTTTATGGTTGGATCAATCAGCCCCAGCATTTT.